Sequencing of this T cell receptor (beta chain) was carried out in a study of T cells expressing NK-cell markers (dated by TCRdb to the early 2020s). Concerning the study at large: About 8 donors provided sorted CD3+CD56+NKG2C+, CD3+CD56+NKG2C- and CD3+CD56-NKG2C+ T-cell subsets, whose TCR beta-chain repertoires were profiled. Of the eight sequenced donors, seven were found to be HCMV-seropositive and one was found to be HCMV-seronegative. The eight sequenced donors were randomly selected healthy volunteers, three men and five women. Sequencing of the libraries produced 2 x 150 bp reads on Illumina HiSeq 2000/2500, MiSeq or NextSeq.

What the work shows at the level of the full study, not this receptor alone: In more than five donors, the dominant CD3+CD56+NKG2C+ clonotypes were found to rank among the top 10 CD8+ clonotypes and to make up about 1.0-7.5% of CD8+ T cells. Those dominant clonotypes were again the most abundant among CD3+CD56-NKG2C+ cells in several donors, at about 28.3-60.1%. Whether the expanded NKG2C-expressing T cell clones were specific for HCMV antigens remained unclear.

About this clonotype: Its antigen has not been determined.

From cysteine to phenylalanine, the CDR3 is 14 amino acids long. No DNA was logged. CDR1 GTSNPN and CDR2 SVGIG were looked up in the germline V gene (reference sequence). Reads for this sample came from an Illumina HiSeq 2000. 5'RACE template switching, by which a universal primer site and unique molecular identifiers were added, was used to make TCR beta cDNA libraries. cDNA synthesis was primed from the TCR beta constant segment, followed by two successive PCR amplification steps. In the paper's pipeline: Reads were demultiplexed and grouped by UMI with MIGEC, and clonotypes were assembled and quantified with MiTCR. To remove erroneous sequences, TCR cDNA sequences were retained only when supported by two or more reads. The tcR package was used for downstream repertoire analysis, and clonotypes were matched between fractions using CDR3 nucleotide sequence together with V segment. VDJmatch was used to annotate antigen specificity against VDJdb, with one amino acid substitution allowed in CDR3. Following TCRdb reprocessing, every CDR3 protein sequence forms one entry, and DNA is not provided. These V and J calls derive from TCRdb rather than the authors' analysis. For this sample, the table gives around 550,000 distinct CDR3 sequences. Jointly, the top ten make up less than 4.5% of the sample.

HCMV-specific IgG was detected in serum with a commercial ELISA kit to determine HCMV serostatus. Ficoll density gradient centrifugation was used to isolate peripheral blood mononuclear cells from blood. The sequenced sample consisted of blood T cells: a sorted CD56 or NKG2C T cell subset, CD4+ or CD8+ T cells, or bulk PBMC T cells (not recorded which). The receptor comes from a man between 18 and 29 years old in good health. Donor details come from another sample of the same person, matched by shared clones. This chain joins TRBV30 to TRBJ2-1; TCRdb's assignment of TRBD2 cannot be checked, as there is no DNA. The CDR3 sequence is CAWSLSSGYNEQFF. The reference TRBV30 and TRBJ2-1 proteins fill in what lies around the CDR3, so the full variable domain reads SQTIHQWPATLVQPVGSPLSLECTVEGTSNPNLYWYRQAAGRGLQLLFYSVGIGQISSEVPQNLSASRPQDRQFILSSKKLLLSDSGFYLCAWSLSSGYNEQFFGPGTRLTVL.